A single sample gave rise to the 28 T cell receptor beta chains below, sequenced in a study of blood T cell repertoires in COVID-19. Profiled with immunoSEQ multiplex PCR; TCRdb holds only in-frame clones, not every one. The data show around 98,000 clones, approximately 79% seen once. The sample consisted of peripheral blood. These receptors all stem from a man between 65 and 85 years old with active or convalescent COVID-19.

The V and J genes are TRBV29-1 and TRBJ2-3; tentative D call: TRBD2 (6 bases). In germline, CDR1 is SQVTM, CDR2 ANQGSEA. The germline V and J ends were trimmed by 6 bases and 1 base, with 17 bases remaining between them. This CDR3 region has 15 residues. CDR3 coding DNA: TGCAGCGTCGCACGGGGGACTGGCGGCACAGATACGCAGTATTTT. Encoded protein: CSVARGTGGTDTQYF.

The V and J genes are TRBV5-4 and TRBJ2-3; TRBD2 might be the D (5 bases). The CDR3 is made up of 13 amino acids. CDR1 is SGHNT, CDR2 YYREEE, per germline (reference sequence). The V and J ends lost 2 bases and 2 bases respectively, with 6 bases between them. CDR3 coding DNA: TGTGCCAGCAGCTTTCGGGACACAGATACGCAGTATTTT. The encoded protein is CASSFRDTDTQYF.

Remarks on this clone: The germline gene is not matched at one end of the junction; a read error may be the cause. CDR3 nucleotide sequence: TGTGCCAGCAGCTTTACTAGCGGGGGGGCCTATAATGAGCAGTTCTTC. Amino acids: CASSFTSGGAYNEQFF. This rearrangement joins TRBV13 to TRBJ2-1; 13 positions match TRBD2. Germline CDR1 PRHDT, CDR2 FYEKMQ (reference sequence). CDR3 length equals 16 residues.

The V and J genes are TRBV5-1 and TRBJ2-7; 8 positions agree with TRBD2. The CDR3 length is 13 residues. Germline CDR1 SGHRS, CDR2 YFSETQ. The ends lost 9 bases at V and 7 bases at J; junction bases unmatched: 12. The CDR3 sequence is CATSRAGANEQYF. The CDR3 bases are TGCGCCACCTCTCGAGCGGGGGCGAATGAGCAGTACTTC. The complete variable domain, with remaining parts taken from reference TRBV5-1 and TRBJ2-7, reads KAGVTQTPRYLIKTRGQQVTLSCSPISGHRSVSWYQQTPGQGLQFLFEYFSETQRNKGNFPGRFSGRQFSNSRSEMNVSTLELGDSALYLCATSRAGANEQYFGPGTRLTVT.

The chain employs TRBV11-3 and TRBJ1-4; TRBD1 might be the D (6 bases). Trimming took off 5 bases at V and 10 bases at J, with 14 bases between the two ends. CDR1 and CDR2 from the germline V gene are SGHNT and YENEEA. The CDR3 spans 13 residues. CDR3 residues: CASSTSGEGKLFF. Here the CDR3 DNA reads TGTGCCAGCAGCACGTCAGGGGAGGGAAAACTGTTTTTT.

The gene calls are TRBV5-6 and TRBJ2-7; 12 bases are shared with TRBD2. V dropped 5 bases and J dropped 5; count of bases not matched to a gene: 11. CDR1 SGHDT and CDR2 YYEEEE come from the germline V gene. The CDR3 extends over 16 amino acids. For the CDR3, the DNA is TGTGCCAGCAGTTTTACTAGCGGGGGGCCTCGCGACGAGCAGTACTTC. The encoded protein is CASSFTSGGPRDEQYF.

The chain employs TRBV14 and TRBJ2-3, with 8 bases fitting TRBD2. Germline V lookup: CDR1 SGHDN, CDR2 FVKESK. The CDR3 extends over 18 amino acids. V shed 4 bases and J 0 bases; nucleotides not matched to a gene: 12. In nucleotides, the CDR3 is TGTGCCAGCAGCCGGGCCTTAGCGGGGACCCTTAGCACAGATACGCAGTATTTT. Protein sequence: CASSRALAGTLSTDTQYF.

This clone was found once. The rearrangement joins TRBV7-9 to TRBJ2-3, with D maybe TRBD1 (6 bases). This CDR3 spans 14 amino acids. Germline CDR1 reads SEHNR; CDR2 reads FQNEAQ (reference sequence). With 5 bases removed from V and 2 bases from J, the gap between germline ends came to 11 bases. The chain's CDR3 is CASSTDRYTDTQYF. The CDR3 region has the DNA TGTGCCAGCAGCACGGACAGATACACAGATACGCAGTATTTT.

In this sample, this clone turned up a few times. V usage is TRBV2 and J usage is TRBJ1-5, with D possibly matching TRBD1 (5 bases). The CDR3 runs to 13 residues. Germline CDR1 and CDR2: SNHLY and FYNNEI. Trimming shortened V by 8 bases and J by 9 bases, and 17 bases separated the two germline ends. Here the CDR3 reads CASSEGGQGPQHF. CDR3 in DNA: TGTGCCAGCTCTGAGGGAGGCCAGGGGCCCCAGCATTTT.

The V gene is TRBV10-2, the J gene TRBJ2-1; 11 bases line up with TRBD2. Germline V CDR1 and CDR2: WSHSY, SAAADI. This CDR3 spans 16 amino acids. V shed 6 bases, J shed 3 bases, and the junction held 7 bases outside the gene matches. This chain's CDR3 is CASRNPTSGGYNEQFF. The CDR3 DNA follows: TGCGCCAGCAGAAATCCCACTAGCGGGGGCTACAATGAGCAGTTCTTC.

The gene calls are TRBV2 and TRBJ2-3; TRBD2 matches 8 bases. The V gene's germline CDR1 is SNHLY and CDR2 FYNNEI. The V and J ends lost 6 bases and 4 bases, in that order; junction bases with no gene match: 3. CDR3 size: 13 residues. CDR3 in amino acids: CASRGLAPDTQYF. CDR3 nucleotides: TGTGCCAGCAGAGGACTAGCTCCAGATACGCAGTATTTT.

V gene TRBV11-2 combines with J gene TRBJ1-2; D is ambiguous. CDR1 is SGHAT, CDR2 FQNNGV, per germline. V was cut by 0 bases and J by 4 bases, with 9 bases left in between. This CDR3 has 14 amino acids. The CDR3 bases are TGTGCCAGCAGCTTAGATCTGCGCTCCTATGGCTACACCTTC. Its translation is CASSLDLRSYGYTF.

The J gene is TRBJ2-5, the V gene TRBV5-4, with 7 positions matching TRBD2. Germline values: CDR1 SGHNT, CDR2 YYREEE (reference sequence). V lost 0 bases to trimming and J lost 2 bases; unmatched junction nucleotides: 4. CDR3 length: 15 amino acids. CDR3 amino acids: CASSLARGRQETQYF. CDR3 nucleotides: TGTGCCAGCAGCTTGGCGCGGGGGAGGCAAGAGACCCAGTACTTC.

This clone turned up a few times. The V call is TRBV9, the J call TRBJ2-7; 11 bases fit TRBD2. This CDR3 has 16 residues. The V segment lost 0 bases and the J segment 2 bases; nucleotides outside the gene matches: 4. Germline V gene sequence: CDR1 SGDLS, CDR2 YYNGEE. The CDR3 is CASSVGSSGGPYEQYF. The CDR3 region has the DNA TGTGCCAGCAGCGTAGGGTCTAGCGGGGGGCCCTACGAGCAGTACTTC.

This clone occurred once. The CDR3 DNA reads as TGTGCCAGCAGTAACCGGGACAGGGGAACCGGGGAGCTGTTTTTT. Its translation: CASSNRDRGTGELFF. V gene TRBV27 combines with J gene TRBJ2-2; 10 nucleotides line up with TRBD1. This CDR3 comprises 15 residues. The trim removed 5 bases at V and 5 bases at J, leaving 5 bases unmatched. The germline V gene encodes CDR1 MNHEY and CDR2 SMNVEV (reference sequence).

The chain joins TRBV5-4 to TRBJ2-2; 9 bases align to TRBD2. Per germline, CDR1 SGHNT and CDR2 YYREEE (reference sequence). CDR3 length: 16 residues. V gave up 2 bases and J gave up 6 bases; unmatched junction bases: 8. The CDR3 loop is CASSLVSGGGAGELFF. CDR3 nucleotide sequence: TGTGCCAGCAGCTTAGTTAGCGGGGGAGGAGCCGGGGAGCTGTTTTTT.

The rearrangement links TRBV4-1 to TRBJ2-2; weak D call: TRBD1 (5 bases). Germline V gene data show CDR1 as MGHRA and CDR2 as YSYEKL. CDR3 length: 15 amino acids. With 4 bases removed from V and 3 bases from J, the gap between germline ends came to 12 bases. The CDR3 DNA reads TGCGCCAGCAGCCCAAGGGCCAGGGACACCGGGGAGCTGTTTTTT. Protein product: CASSPRARDTGELFF.

The V gene is TRBV2, the J gene TRBJ1-2; weak D call: TRBD1 (6 bases). This CDR3 contains 15 residues. V lost 1 base and J lost 4, with 13 bases in between. Germline V gives CDR1 SNHLY, CDR2 FYNNEI. The CDR3 protein is CASSEEGGRTYGYTF. CDR3 nucleotide sequence: TGTGCCAGCAGTGAAGAGGGGGGGCGCACCTATGGCTACACCTTC.

The V and J genes are TRBV9 and TRBJ2-7; 11 bases are a match to TRBD2. Germline CDR1 and CDR2: SGDLS and YYNGEE. This CDR3 comprises 16 residues. With V trimmed by 0 bases and J by 1 base, 3 bases remained unmatched. CDR3 sequence: CASSVGASGGSYEQYF. The DNA of the CDR3 is TGTGCCAGCAGCGTAGGAGCTAGCGGGGGGTCCTACGAGCAGTACTTC. Full variable domain (missing parts from reference TRBV9 and TRBJ2-7): DSGVTQTPKHLITATGQRVTLRCSPRSGDLSVYWYQQSLDQGLQFLIQYYNGEERAKGNILERFSAQQFPDLHSELNLSSLELGDSALYFCASSVGASGGSYEQYFGPGTRLTVT.

This chain links TRBV18 with TRBJ1-1, with TRBD1 matching 9 bases. There are 21 residues in the CDR3. V was pared by 8 bases and J by 1 base, with 26 bases of the junction left unmatched. The germline CDR1 and CDR2 sequences are KGHSH and LQKENI. Written as DNA, the CDR3 is TGTGCCAGCACTAGAAGGTCCATTGTGGGGACAGGGTTTAAAGAGAACACTGAAGCTTTCTTT. Protein sequence: CASTRRSIVGTGFKENTEAFF.

This clone appeared a single time. V gene TRBV7-2 combines with J gene TRBJ1-3; the match to TRBD1 covers 8 bases. After removal of 5 bases from V and 3 bases from J, the junction contained 12 bases not matched to a gene. Germline CDR1 and CDR2: SGHTA and FQGNSA. The CDR3 is made up of 17 amino acids. CDR3 sequence reads: CASSRRDRPTYGNTIYF. CDR3 DNA sequence: TGTGCCAGCAGCCGGCGGGACAGGCCGACTTATGGAAACACCATATATTTT. Full variable domain (rest looked up from reference TRBV7-2 and TRBJ1-3): GAGVSQSPSNKVTEKGKDVELRCDPISGHTALYWYRQSLGQGLEFLIYFQGNSAPDKSGLPSDRFSAERTGGSVSTLTIQRTQQEDSAVYLCASSRRDRPTYGNTIYFGEGSWLTVV.

The chain joins TRBV6-5 to TRBJ1-3; TRBD1 agrees at 11 bases. V shed 1 base and J 8 bases; nucleotides not matched to a gene: 4. In germline, CDR1 is MNHEY, CDR2 SVGAGI. This CDR3 has 15 amino acids. The CDR3 loop is CASSYFGTGGDTIYF. The CDR3, as DNA: TGTGCCAGCAGTTACTTCGGGACAGGGGGAGACACCATATATTTT.

V is TRBV19 and J is TRBJ2-1; 11 nucleotides match TRBD2. Germline-derived CDR1 and CDR2 are LNHDA and SQIVND (reference sequence). J lost 4 bases, V lost 5 bases, and 4 bases had no gene match. This CDR3 is 15 amino acids long. For the CDR3, the DNA is TGTGCCAGTAGTGGGACTAGCGGATCTTACAATGAGCAGTTCTTC. Translation: CASSGTSGSYNEQFF.

The V call is TRBV7-9, the J call TRBJ1-2, with TRBD1 as a possible D gene (6 bases). The germline gives CDR1 SEHNR, CDR2 FQNEAQ (reference sequence). This CDR3 has 15 residues. V lost 4 bases to trimming and J lost 5 bases, with 17 bases between them. The CDR3 sequence: CASSYGQTFAYGYTF. As DNA, the CDR3 is TGTGCCAGCAGCTACGGACAGACCTTCGCATATGGCTACACCTTC.

V and J are TRBV12-3 or TRBV12-4 and TRBJ1-1, with 7 bases identical to TRBD1. V lost 5 bases and J lost 6; bases outside the gene matches: 3. This CDR3 has 12 amino acids. The CDR3 DNA sequence: TGTGCCAGCAGTACTCAGGGGGCTGAAGCTTTCTTT. It is translated as CASSTQGAEAFF.

V and J are TRBV5-1 and TRBJ2-3, with TRBD2 matching over 9 bases. Germline-derived CDR1 and CDR2 are SGHRS and YFSETQ. J was trimmed by 0 bases and V by 2 bases; bases with no gene match: 4. This CDR3 comprises 16 residues. CDR3 loop: CASSFQRGASTDTQYF. As DNA, the CDR3 is TGCGCCAGCAGCTTTCAGCGGGGGGCAAGCACAGATACGCAGTATTTT.

V and J are TRBV30 and TRBJ1-1, with D possibly matching TRBD1 (5 bases). The ends were cut back, 3 bases at V and 4 bases at J, with 12 bases in the middle. CDR3 length: 13 amino acids. CDR1 is GTSNPN, CDR2 SVGIG, per germline (reference sequence). The CDR3 DNA reads TGTGCCTGGAGCCGGGACGGGGGCACTGAAGCTTTCTTT. Its translation: CAWSRDGGTEAFF.

V and J are TRBV6-5 and TRBJ1-2; TRBD1 is a possible D gene (6 bases). The CDR3 has 14 amino acids. Trimming pared 2 bases from V and 2 bases from J, leaving 9 bases between. CDR1 and CDR2 from the germline V gene are MNHEY and SVGAGI. DNA of the CDR3: TGTGCCAGCAGTTACGGCACAGGGAACTATGGCTACACCTTC. Translating gives CASSYGTGNYGYTF.